This TCR beta chain was obtained from a study of CD8+ T cells in alopecia areata. Germline CDR1 reads MNHEY; CDR2 reads SVGAGI. Unmatched junction bases numbered 10, after V lost 7 bases and J lost 5 bases. This CDR3 contains 14 residues. Peripheral blood and lesional scalp punch biopsies came from alopecia areata patients. T lymphocytes (CD4+ and CD8+) were sorted from PBMCs. Sequencing relied on a cDNA template that was reverse transcribed from extracted RNA. The repertoire was sequenced with immunoSEQ multiplex PCR; TCRdb's copy has only in-frame clones and lacks some. The sample includes some 130,000 clones, roughly 64% of them seen just once.

This sequence joins TRBV6-5 and TRBJ1-1; 7 bases fit TRBD1. This TCR was recovered from a human donor with alopecia areata. Sequences were derived from CD4+ T cells sorted from blood, sampled at week 0. Here the CDR3 reads CASNWDSLGTEAFF. CDR3 in DNA: TGTGCCAGCAACTGGGACAGCCTAGGGACTGAAGCTTTCTTT.